The T cell receptor beta chain described here comes from a study of esophageal squamous cell carcinoma under preoperative chemotherapy. As for the study in general: Both tumor-infiltrating lymphocytes and peripheral blood T cells were profiled.

TCRdb re-called the PCR reads with MiXCR, one entry per CDR3 protein. Seen here are approximately 30,000 distinct CDR3 sequences, under 55% observed once, and the top ten hold over 9.5%. The CDR3 totals 19 residues. Trimming at V came to 2 bases and at J to 4 bases, leaving 16 bases not matched to a gene. In germline, CDR1 is SGHVS, CDR2 FNYEAQ. Findings and limits, study-wide: Abundant clones tended to shrink rather than expand after paclitaxel-nedaplatin.

Described time point: before preoperative PTX-NDP chemotherapy. This clonotype was picked up many times. The antigen remains undetermined. V and J are TRBV7-6 and TRBJ2-1; TRBD2 agrees at 8 bases. The TCR sequence derives from a human donor with esophageal squamous cell carcinoma. The donor label of this sample is uncertain. The sample here was taken from a patient given preoperative chemotherapy. CDR3: CASSLKRGSPVVVYNEQFF. The CDR3 nucleotides are TGTGCCAGCAGCTTAAAGCGGGGGAGCCCGGTTGTGGTGTACAATGAGCAGTTCTTC. Using reference TRBV7-6 and TRBJ2-1 for the parts outside the CDR3, the full variable domain is GAGVSQSPRYKVTKRGQDVALRCDPISGHVSLYWYRQALGQGPEFLTYFNYEAQQDKSGLPNDRFSAERPEGSISTLTIQRTEQRDSAMYRCASSLKRGSPVVVYNEQFFGPGTRLTVL.